Shown below are 10 T cell receptor beta chains from a single sample sequenced in a study of CD8+ T cells in alopecia areata. RNA extraction and reverse transcription yielded cDNA as sequencing template. Assay used: immunoSEQ multiplex PCR; TCRdb lists only in-frame clones, some missing. The data contain roughly 250,000 clones, 45% to 70% of them seen just once; the ten biggest clones take up roughly 0.88%. Regarding treatment: oral pan-JAK inhibitor, 5-10 mg twice daily. This material consisted of CD4+ T cells sorted from blood, taken at week 52, from a patient treated with tofacitinib. These TCRs come from a human donor with alopecia areata.

This chain uses TRBV9 with TRBJ2-2; TRBD2 matches 15 bases. With V trimmed by 5 bases and J by 5 bases, 7 bases remained unmatched. The V gene's germline CDR1 is SGDLS and CDR2 YYNGEE. This CDR3 has 17 residues. CDR3 sequence: CASRPGLAGGRTGELFF. The CDR3 DNA sequence: TGTGCCAGCAGGCCGGGACTAGCGGGGGGTAGGACCGGGGAGCTGTTTTTT. Drawing the rest from reference TRBV9 and TRBJ2-2, the complete variable domain is DSGVTQTPKHLITATGQRVTLRCSPRSGDLSVYWYQQSLDQGLQFLIQYYNGEERAKGNILERFSAQQFPDLHSELNLSSLELGDSALYFCASRPGLAGGRTGELFFGEGSRLTVL.

On this clone itself: The junction departs from the called germline gene at one end, perhaps through a read error. CDR3 sequence: CAWSVLLHSVF. CDR3 sequence (DNA): TGTGCCTGGAGTGTACTACTGCATTCCGTCTTC. This sequence joins TRBV30 and TRBJ2-1; D is ambiguous. This CDR3 has 11 residues. Germline CDR1 is GTSNPN and CDR2 is SVGIG (reference sequence).

A few counts support this clone. The chain joins TRBV13 to TRBJ2-3; 9 nucleotides align to TRBD2. J lost 2 bases, V lost 3 bases, and 6 bases had no gene match. The CDR3 extends over 16 amino acids. Germline V CDR1 and CDR2: PRHDT, FYEKMQ (reference sequence). CDR3 coding DNA: TGTGCCAGCAGCTTTAAGCGGGGGGCAGTCACAGATACGCAGTATTTT. It specifies CASSFKRGAVTDTQYF.

The V call is TRBV10-3, the J call TRBJ2-3, with 10 bases identical to TRBD2. Germline trimming cut 3 bases from V and 0 bases from J; bases unmatched to any gene: 15. Germline-derived CDR1 and CDR2 are ENHRY and SYGVKD. This CDR3 spans 20 amino acids. The CDR3, as DNA: TGTGCCATCAGTGACCCTCCCGGTAGCGGGGGGCCCGTAAGCACAGATACGCAGTATTTT. Residues: CAISDPPGSGGPVSTDTQYF.

This clone has a handful of counts. The rearrangement joins TRBV5-1 to TRBJ1-2; the D gene is possibly TRBD1 (6 bases). Deletions cut 4 bases from V and 8 bases from J, with 15 bases between. This CDR3 has 13 residues. Germline values: CDR1 SGHRS, CDR2 YFSETQ. CDR3 coding DNA: TGCGCCAGCAGCGTCAACAGGGTAGGCGGCTACACCTTC. Encoded protein: CASSVNRVGGYTF.

This clone was seen more than once but under ten times. The V and J genes are TRBV7-8 and TRBJ1-1, with a tentative D call TRBD1 (6 bases). The ends were cut back, 4 bases at V and 3 bases at J, with 12 bases in the middle. There are 14 residues in the CDR3. Germline V gene lookup returns CDR1 SGHVS and CDR2 FQNEAQ. In nucleotides, the CDR3 is TGTGCCAGCAGCTACCGGGAGGGGGACACTGAAGCTTTCTTT. Amino acids: CASSYREGDTEAFF.

As concerns this clone: Within the sample, other DNA sequences also encode this same CDR3. J is TRBJ2-5 and V is TRBV9; unclear D gene. The V end lost 1 base, the J end lost 0 bases, and 4 bases lay between the germline ends. The CDR3 has 13 residues. Germline V gives CDR1 SGDLS, CDR2 YYNGEE. As DNA, the CDR3 is TGTGCCAGCAGCGTAAGAGACCAAGAGACCCAGTACTTC. Translated: CASSVRDQETQYF.

V usage is TRBV5-1 and J usage is TRBJ2-5; maybe TRBD1 (6 bases). CDR1 and CDR2 from the germline V gene are SGHRS and YFSETQ. The CDR3 is made up of 14 amino acids. The ends were cut back, 7 bases at V and 5 bases at J, with 18 bases in the middle. The CDR3 loop reads CASADSFQGETQYF. In DNA form, the CDR3 reads TGCGCCAGCGCGGACAGCTTCCAAGGGGAGACCCAGTACTTC.

In this sample, this clone turned up once. The chain recombines TRBV15 with TRBJ2-2; maybe TRBD2 (6 bases). CDR3 length equals 15 residues. Germline values: CDR1 LNHNV, CDR2 YYDKDF (reference sequence). V lost 3 bases to trimming and J lost 1 base, with 9 bases between them. The CDR3 loop reads CATSRDYLNTGELFF. CDR3 nucleotides: TGTGCCACCAGCAGGGACTACCTGAACACCGGGGAGCTGTTTTTT.

The V and J genes are TRBV11-2 and TRBJ2-1; 8 bases are shared with TRBD2. The ends lost 6 bases at V and 4 bases at J; junction bases unmatched: 11. The germline CDR1 and CDR2 sequences are SGHAT and FQNNGV. There are 16 residues in the CDR3. The CDR3, as DNA: TGTGCCAGCAGGCGGTTAGCGGGGACCTCTTACAATGAGCAGTTCTTC. As protein: CASRRLAGTSYNEQFF.